This T cell receptor (beta chain) was sequenced for a study of early T cells in non-severe SARS-CoV-2 infection. This clonotype turned up a few times. Unique molecular identifiers (one per individual cDNA molecule) were attached. One entry per CDR3 protein, called by TCRdb with MiXCR from the 5' RACE reads. The table includes 60,000 to 65,000 distinct CDR3 sequences, roughly a tenth detected once. The J segment lost 1 base and the V segment lost 4 bases, leaving 5 bases of the junction unmatched. This CDR3 has 15 residues. Germline CDR1 is SEHNR and CDR2 is FQNEAQ (reference sequence). Sequenced material: whole blood. The chain is built from TRBV7-9 and TRBJ1-1; 8 bases are a match to TRBD1. The sequence was obtained from an adult who was a healthcare worker with PCR-confirmed SARS-CoV-2 infection or an uninfected control (not recorded which). In nucleotides, the CDR3 is TGTGCCAGCAGCTCCCGACAGGGGAGGAACACTGAAGCTTTCTTT. Its protein is CASSSRQGRNTEAFF.